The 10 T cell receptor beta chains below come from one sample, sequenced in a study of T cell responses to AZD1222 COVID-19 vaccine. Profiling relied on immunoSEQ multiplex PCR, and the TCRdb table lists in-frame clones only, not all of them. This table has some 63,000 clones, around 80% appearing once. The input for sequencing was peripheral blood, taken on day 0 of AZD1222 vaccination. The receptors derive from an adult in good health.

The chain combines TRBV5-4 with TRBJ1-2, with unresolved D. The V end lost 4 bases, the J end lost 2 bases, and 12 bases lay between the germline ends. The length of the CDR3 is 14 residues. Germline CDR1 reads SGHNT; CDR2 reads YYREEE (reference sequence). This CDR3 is CASSLDRNNYGYTF. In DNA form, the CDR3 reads TGTGCCAGCAGCCTGGACCGAAACAACTATGGCTACACCTTC.

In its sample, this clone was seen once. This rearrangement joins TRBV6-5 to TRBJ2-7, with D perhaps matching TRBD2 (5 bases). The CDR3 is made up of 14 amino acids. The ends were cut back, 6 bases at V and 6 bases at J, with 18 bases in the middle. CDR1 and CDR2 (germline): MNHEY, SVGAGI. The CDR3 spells CASRASGLQSEQYV. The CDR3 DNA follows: TGTGCCAGCAGGGCCTCCGGACTGCAGTCCGAGCAGTACGTC.

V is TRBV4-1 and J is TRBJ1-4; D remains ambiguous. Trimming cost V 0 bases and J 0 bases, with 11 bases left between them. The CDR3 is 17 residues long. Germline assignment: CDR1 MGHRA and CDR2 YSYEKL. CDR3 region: CASSQDWSVATNEKLFF. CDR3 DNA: TGCGCCAGCAGCCAAGATTGGTCTGTTGCAACTAATGAAAAACTGTTTTTT.

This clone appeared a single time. The CDR3 spells CASSQTTNLETQYF. As DNA, the CDR3 is TGTGCCAGCAGCCAGACCACGAACTTAGAGACCCAGTACTTC. The V and J genes are TRBV7-2 and TRBJ2-5; unclear D gene. The germline V gene encodes CDR1 SGHTA and CDR2 FQGNSA. CDR3 length: 14 residues. Trimming removed 5 bases at V and 4 bases at J, with 14 bases between. The complete variable domain, with remaining parts taken from reference TRBV7-2 and TRBJ2-5, reads GAGVSQSPSNKVTEKGKDVELRCDPISGHTALYWYRQSLGQGLEFLIYFQGNSAPDKSGLPSDRFSAERTGGSVSTLTIQRTQQEDSAVYLCASSQTTNLETQYFGPGTRLLVL.

The CDR3 is CASSSGQGASYEQYV. The CDR3 nucleotides are TGTGCCAGCAGCTCCGGACAGGGGGCCTCCTACGAGCAGTACGTC. V gene TRBV7-8 combines with J gene TRBJ2-7, with TRBD1 matching over 11 bases. The CDR3 is 15 residues long. With V trimmed by 4 bases and J by 0 bases, 2 bases remained unmatched. Per the germline V gene, CDR1 is SGHVS and CDR2 is FQNEAQ.

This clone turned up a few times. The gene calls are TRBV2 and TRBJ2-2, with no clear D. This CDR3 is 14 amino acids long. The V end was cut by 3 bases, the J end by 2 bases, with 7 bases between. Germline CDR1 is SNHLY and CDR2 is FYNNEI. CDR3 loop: CASSDWANTGELFF. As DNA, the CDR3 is TGTGCCAGCAGTGACTGGGCTAACACCGGGGAGCTGTTTTTT.

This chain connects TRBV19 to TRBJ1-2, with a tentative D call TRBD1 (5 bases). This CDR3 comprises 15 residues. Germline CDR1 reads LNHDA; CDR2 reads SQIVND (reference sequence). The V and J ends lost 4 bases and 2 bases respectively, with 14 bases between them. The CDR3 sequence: CASSKFYTGNYGYTF. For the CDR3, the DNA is TGTGCCAGTAGTAAGTTTTATACAGGAAACTATGGCTACACCTTC.

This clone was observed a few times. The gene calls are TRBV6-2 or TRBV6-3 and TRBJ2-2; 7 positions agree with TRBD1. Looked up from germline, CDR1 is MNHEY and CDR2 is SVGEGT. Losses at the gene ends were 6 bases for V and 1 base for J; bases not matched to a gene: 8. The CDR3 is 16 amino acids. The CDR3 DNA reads TGTGCCAGCAGCCCTGAGGGGGCGGAGAACACCGGGGAGCTGTTTTTT. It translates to CASSPEGAENTGELFF.

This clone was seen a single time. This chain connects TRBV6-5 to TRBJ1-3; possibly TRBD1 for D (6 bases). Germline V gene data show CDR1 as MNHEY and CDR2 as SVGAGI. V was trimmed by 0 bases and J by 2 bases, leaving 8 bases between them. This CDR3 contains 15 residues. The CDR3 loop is CASSYSWGPGNTIYF. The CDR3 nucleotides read TGTGCCAGCAGTTACTCATGGGGGCCTGGAAACACCATATATTTT.

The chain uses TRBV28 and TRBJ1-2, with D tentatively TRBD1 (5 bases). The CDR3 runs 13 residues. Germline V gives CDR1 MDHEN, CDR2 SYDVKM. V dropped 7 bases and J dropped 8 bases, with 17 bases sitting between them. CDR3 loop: CASNFQGVRGYTF. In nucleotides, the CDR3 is TGTGCCAGCAACTTTCAGGGAGTGAGGGGCTACACCTTC.